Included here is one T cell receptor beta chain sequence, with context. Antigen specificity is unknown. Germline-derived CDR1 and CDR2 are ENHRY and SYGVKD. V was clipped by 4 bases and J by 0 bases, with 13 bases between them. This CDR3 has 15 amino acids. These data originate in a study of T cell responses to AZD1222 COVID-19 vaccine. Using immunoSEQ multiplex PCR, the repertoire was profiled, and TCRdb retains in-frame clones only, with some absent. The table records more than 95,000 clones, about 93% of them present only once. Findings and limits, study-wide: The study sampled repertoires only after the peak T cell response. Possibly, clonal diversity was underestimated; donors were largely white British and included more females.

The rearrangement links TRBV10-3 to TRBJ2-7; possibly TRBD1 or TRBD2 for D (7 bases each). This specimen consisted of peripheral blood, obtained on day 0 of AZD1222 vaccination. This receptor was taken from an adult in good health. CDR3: CAISGGRGGSYEQYF. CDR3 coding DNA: TGTGCCATCAGTGGTGGCAGGGGGGGCTCCTACGAGCAGTACTTC.